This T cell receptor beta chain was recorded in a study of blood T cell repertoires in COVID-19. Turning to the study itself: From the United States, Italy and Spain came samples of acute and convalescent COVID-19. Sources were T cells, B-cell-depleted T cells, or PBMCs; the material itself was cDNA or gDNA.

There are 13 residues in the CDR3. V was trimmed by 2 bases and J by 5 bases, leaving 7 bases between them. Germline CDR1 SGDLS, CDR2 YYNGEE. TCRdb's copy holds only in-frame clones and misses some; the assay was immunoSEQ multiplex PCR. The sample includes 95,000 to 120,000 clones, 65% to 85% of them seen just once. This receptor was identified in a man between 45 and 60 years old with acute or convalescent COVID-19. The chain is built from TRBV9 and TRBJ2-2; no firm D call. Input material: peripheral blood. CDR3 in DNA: TGTGCCAGCAGCGTCAGCGTAACCGGGGAGCTGTTTTTT. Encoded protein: CASSVSVTGELFF.